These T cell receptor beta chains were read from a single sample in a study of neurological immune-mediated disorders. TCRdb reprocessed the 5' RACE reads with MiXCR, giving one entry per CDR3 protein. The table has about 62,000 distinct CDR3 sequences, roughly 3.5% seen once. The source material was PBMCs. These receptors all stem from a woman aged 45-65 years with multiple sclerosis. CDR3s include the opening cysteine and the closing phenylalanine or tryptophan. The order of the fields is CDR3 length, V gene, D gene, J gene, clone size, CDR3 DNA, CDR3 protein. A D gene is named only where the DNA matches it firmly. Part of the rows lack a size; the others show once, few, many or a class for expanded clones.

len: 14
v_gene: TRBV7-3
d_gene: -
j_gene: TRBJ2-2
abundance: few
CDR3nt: TGTGCCAGCAGCTTCCGTGGAAACACCGGGGAGCTGTTTTTT
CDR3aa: CASSFRGNTGELFF

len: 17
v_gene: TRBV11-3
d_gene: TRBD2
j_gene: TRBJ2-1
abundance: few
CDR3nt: TGTGCCAGCAGCTTGGTGGTAAGCGGGGGAGCCAACAATGAGCAGTTCTTC
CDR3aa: CASSLVVSGGANNEQFF

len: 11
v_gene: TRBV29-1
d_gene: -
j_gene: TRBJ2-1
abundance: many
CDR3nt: TGCAGCGGGACACTTTACAATGAGCAGTTCTTC
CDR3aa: CSGTLYNEQFF

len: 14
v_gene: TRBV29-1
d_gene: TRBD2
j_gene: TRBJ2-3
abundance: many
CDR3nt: TGCAGCGTGCGGGGACTAGCGGGATCAGATACGCAGTATTTT
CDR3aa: CSVRGLAGSDTQYF

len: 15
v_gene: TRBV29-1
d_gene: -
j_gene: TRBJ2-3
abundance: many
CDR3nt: TGCAGCGTTGACATGACAGGAACGGGCACAGATACGCAGTATTTT
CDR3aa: CSVDMTGTGTDTQYF

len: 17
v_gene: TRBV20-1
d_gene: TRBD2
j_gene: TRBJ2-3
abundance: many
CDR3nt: TGCAGTGCTAGAGTGCTAGGTAGCGGGAGAACCCCAGATACGCAGTATTTT
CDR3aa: CSARVLGSGRTPDTQYF

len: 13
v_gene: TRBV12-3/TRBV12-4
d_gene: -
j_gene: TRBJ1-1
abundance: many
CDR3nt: TGTGCCAGCAGTACCCGGCCGGGACAAGAAGCTTTCTTT
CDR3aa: CASSTRPGQEAFF

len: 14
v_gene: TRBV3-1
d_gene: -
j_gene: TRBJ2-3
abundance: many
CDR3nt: TGTGCCAGCAGCCATTTAGGCCGTACAGATACGCAGTATTTT
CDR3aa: CASSHLGRTDTQYF

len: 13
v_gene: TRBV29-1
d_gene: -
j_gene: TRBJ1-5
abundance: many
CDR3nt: -
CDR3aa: CSVAQGADRAQNF

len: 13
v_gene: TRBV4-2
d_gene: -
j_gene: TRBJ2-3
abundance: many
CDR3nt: TGTGCCAGCAGCCAGGGGCTAGCAGATACGCAGTATTTT
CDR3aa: CASSQGLADTQYF

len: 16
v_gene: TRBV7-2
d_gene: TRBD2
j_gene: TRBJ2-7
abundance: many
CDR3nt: TGTGCCAGCAGCTTAGACGGGACTAGCGGGGTTTACGAGCAGTACTTC
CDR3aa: CASSLDGTSGVYEQYF

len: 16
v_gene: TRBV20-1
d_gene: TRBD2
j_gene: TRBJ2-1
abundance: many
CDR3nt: TGCAGTGCTAGAGATCCCCGGACTAGCGGGAACAATGAGCAGTTCTTC
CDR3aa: CSARDPRTSGNNEQFF

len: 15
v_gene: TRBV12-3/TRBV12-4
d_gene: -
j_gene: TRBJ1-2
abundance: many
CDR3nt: TGTGCCAGCAGTTTAGCGCACGGGGATGGCTATGGCTACACCTTC
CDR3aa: CASSLAHGDGYGYTF

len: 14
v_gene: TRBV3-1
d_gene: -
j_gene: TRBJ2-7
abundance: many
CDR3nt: TGTGCCAGCAGCCAAGTAGGACAAGGGCGCTCTCAGTACTTC
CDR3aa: CASSQVGQGRSQYF

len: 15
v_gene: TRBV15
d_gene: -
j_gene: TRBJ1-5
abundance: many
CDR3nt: TGTGCCACCAGCAGAGAAAACACGGCGGGTCAGCCCCAGCATTTT
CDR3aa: CATSRENTAGQPQHF

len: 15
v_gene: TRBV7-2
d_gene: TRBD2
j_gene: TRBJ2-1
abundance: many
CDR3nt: TGTGCCAGCAGCCCTCGGAGCGGGAGGGCCCTTGAGCAGTTCTTC
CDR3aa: CASSPRSGRALEQFF

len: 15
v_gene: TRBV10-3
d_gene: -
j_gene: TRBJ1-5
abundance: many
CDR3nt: TGTGCCATCAGTGAGGGGGGGGATAGCAATCAGCCCCAGCATTTT
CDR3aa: CAISEGGDSNQPQHF

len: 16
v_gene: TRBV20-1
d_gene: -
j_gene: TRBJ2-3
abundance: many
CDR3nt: TGCAGTGCTACTGGCTTAGGGGGGGTCGGCACAGATACGCAGTATTTT
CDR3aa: CSATGLGGVGTDTQYF

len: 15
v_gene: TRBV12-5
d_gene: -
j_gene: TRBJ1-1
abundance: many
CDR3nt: TGTGCTAGTGGTTTGGGTAGTGCCATGAACACTGAAGCTTTCTTT
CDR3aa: CASGLGSAMNTEAFF

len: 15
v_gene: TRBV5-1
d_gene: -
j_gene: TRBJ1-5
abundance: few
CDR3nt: TGCGCCAGCAGCCTTGATGGCCCAGGGGATCAGCCCCAGCATTTT
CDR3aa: CASSLDGPGDQPQHF

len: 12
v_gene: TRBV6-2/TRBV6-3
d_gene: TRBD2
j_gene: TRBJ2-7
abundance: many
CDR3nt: TGTGCCAGCAGTTACACTAGCGGTCAGCAGTACTTC
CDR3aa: CASSYTSGQQYF

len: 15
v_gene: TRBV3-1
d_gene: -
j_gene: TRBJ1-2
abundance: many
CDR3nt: TGTGCCAGCAGCCACGAGGGGCTGTTGGACTATGGCTACACCTTC
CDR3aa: CASSHEGLLDYGYTF

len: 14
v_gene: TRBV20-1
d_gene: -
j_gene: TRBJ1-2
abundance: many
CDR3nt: TGCAGTGCCTCCCGGCCGACCCTTAACTATGGCTACACCTTC
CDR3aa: CSASRPTLNYGYTF

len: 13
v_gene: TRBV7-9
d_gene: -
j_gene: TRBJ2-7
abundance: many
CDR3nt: TGTGCCAGCAGCTTACGCCCAGTTTACGAGCAGTACTTC
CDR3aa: CASSLRPVYEQYF

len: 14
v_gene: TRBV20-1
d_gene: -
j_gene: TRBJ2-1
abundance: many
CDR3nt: TGCAGTGCTAGTATGTCTTCCTCCTACAATGAGCAGTTCTTC
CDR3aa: CSASMSSSYNEQFF

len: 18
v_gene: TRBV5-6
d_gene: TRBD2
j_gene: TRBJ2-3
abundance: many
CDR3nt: TGTGCCAGCAGCTTCGGACTAGTTAGGGAACCTAGCACAGATACGCAGTATTTT
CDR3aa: CASSFGLVREPSTDTQYF

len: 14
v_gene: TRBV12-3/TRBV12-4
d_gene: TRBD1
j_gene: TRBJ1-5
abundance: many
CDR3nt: TGTGCCAGCAGGACGGACAGGGGCGGTGAGCCCCAGCATTTT
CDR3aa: CASRTDRGGEPQHF

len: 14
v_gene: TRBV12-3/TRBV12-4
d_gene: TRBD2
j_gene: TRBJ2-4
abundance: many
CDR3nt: TGTGCCAGCAGACTAGCGGGAGCCAAAAACATTCAGTACTTC
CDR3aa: CASRLAGAKNIQYF

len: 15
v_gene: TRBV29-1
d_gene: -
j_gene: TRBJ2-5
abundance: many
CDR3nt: TGCAGCGTTGAAGGAAAGGAGGGATCGGGGGAGACCCAGTACTTC
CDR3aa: CSVEGKEGSGETQYF

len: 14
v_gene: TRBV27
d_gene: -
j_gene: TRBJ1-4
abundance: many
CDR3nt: TGTGCCAGCAGTTTCACAGGACGAGGGGAAAAACTGTTTTTT
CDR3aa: CASSFTGRGEKLFF

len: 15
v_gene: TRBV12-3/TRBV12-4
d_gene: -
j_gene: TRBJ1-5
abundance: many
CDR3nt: TGTGCCAGCAGTCTCTACGGGGGGGCCGATCAGCCCCAGCATTTT
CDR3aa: CASSLYGGADQPQHF

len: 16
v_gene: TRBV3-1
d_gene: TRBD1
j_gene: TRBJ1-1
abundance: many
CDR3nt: TGTGCCAGCAGCCAAAGTTACAGGGGCGAGAACACTGAAGCTTTCTTT
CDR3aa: CASSQSYRGENTEAFF

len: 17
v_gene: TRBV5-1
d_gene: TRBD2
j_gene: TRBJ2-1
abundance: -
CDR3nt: TGCGCCAGCAGCCTATGGCTAGCGGGAGGAACCTACAATGAGCAGTTCTTC
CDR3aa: CASSLWLAGGTYNEQFF

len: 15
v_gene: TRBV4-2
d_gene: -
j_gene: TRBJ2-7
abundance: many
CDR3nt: TGTGCCAGCAGCCAAGAAGGGGTGGCGACCTACGAGCAGTACTTC
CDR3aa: CASSQEGVATYEQYF

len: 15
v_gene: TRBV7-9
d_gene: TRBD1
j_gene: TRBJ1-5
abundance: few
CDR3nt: TGTGCCAGCAGCCCCGGGACAGGGGATTCTCAGCCCCAGAATTTT
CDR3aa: CASSPGTGDSQPQNF

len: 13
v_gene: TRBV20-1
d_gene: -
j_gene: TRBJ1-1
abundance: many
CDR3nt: TGCAGTGCTAGAGAAGGGCAGAACACTGAAGCTTTCTTT
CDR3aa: CSAREGQNTEAFF

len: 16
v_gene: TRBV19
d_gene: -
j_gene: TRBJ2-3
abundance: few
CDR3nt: TGTGCCAGTAGGGCACGGGGGGCGGAGCGTGCAGATACGCAGTATTTT
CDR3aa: CASRARGAERADTQYF

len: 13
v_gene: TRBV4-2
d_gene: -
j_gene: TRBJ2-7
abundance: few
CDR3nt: TGTGCCAGCAGCCAAGAGAGGAAGAGAGAGCAGTACTTC
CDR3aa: CASSQERKREQYF

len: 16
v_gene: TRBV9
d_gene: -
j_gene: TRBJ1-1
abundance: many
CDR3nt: TGTGCCAGCAGCGTAGAGGTTGGGGGACTGAACACTGAAGCTTTCTTT
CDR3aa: CASSVEVGGLNTEAFF

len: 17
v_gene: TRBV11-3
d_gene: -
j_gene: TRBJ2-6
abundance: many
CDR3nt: TGTGCCAGCAGCTTATCGGCTGGGGGCGGGGGGGCCAACGTCCTGACTTTC
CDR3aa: CASSLSAGGGGANVLTF

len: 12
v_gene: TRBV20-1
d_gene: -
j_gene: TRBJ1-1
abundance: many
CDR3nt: TGCAGTGCTTTTTCGCCGGGACTTGAAGCTTTCTTT
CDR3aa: CSAFSPGLEAFF